Following are 6 T cell receptor beta chains from one sample sequenced in a study of graft-versus-host responses after intestinal transplantation. TCRdb's copy holds only in-frame clones and misses some; the assay was immunoSEQ multiplex PCR. Here the sample spans 15,000 or so clones, more than 65% being singletons. Lymphocytes from graft epithelium and lamina propria were isolated. This material consisted of ileum tissue, taken 26 to 27 days after intestinal transplant. The receptors here all came from a human patient who received an intestinal transplant, so some T cells may come from the graft donor.

The gene calls are TRBV5-1 and TRBJ1-2, with a weak D call TRBD1 (5 bases). V was pared by 0 bases and J by 8 bases, with 11 bases between. The CDR3 length is 13 residues. CDR1 and CDR2 (germline): SGHRS, YFSETQ. CDR3 DNA: TGCGCCAGCAGCTTGGGTCCCAGGGAAGGCTACACCTTC. It specifies CASSLGPREGYTF. Based on the CDR3 plus reference TRBV5-1 and TRBJ1-2, the full variable domain is KAGVTQTPRYLIKTRGQQVTLSCSPISGHRSVSWYQQTPGQGLQFLFEYFSETQRNKGNFPGRFSGRQFSNSRSEMNVSTLELGDSALYLCASSLGPREGYTFGSGTRLTVV.

The chain carries TRBV19 and TRBJ1-3; a weak D match, TRBD1 (6 bases). The CDR3 length is 17 residues. V dropped 8 bases and J dropped 4 bases, with 24 bases sitting between them. The germline gives CDR1 LNHDA, CDR2 SQIVND (reference sequence). CDR3 sequence reads: CASPLLGTTFDGNTIYF. The CDR3, as DNA: TGTGCCAGTCCCCTTTTGGGGACAACTTTTGACGGAAACACCATATATTTT.

This chain links TRBV6-5 with TRBJ1-2, with no clear D. Germline CDR1 and CDR2: MNHEY and SVGAGI. V lost 7 bases and J lost 4, with 13 bases in between. This CDR3 is 13 amino acids long. Here the CDR3 reads CASTDGGFYGYTF. CDR3 DNA: TGTGCCAGCACCGATGGAGGTTTCTATGGCTACACCTTC.

This clone was detected only once. This chain uses TRBV14 with TRBJ1-3; D gene unclear. This CDR3 contains 12 residues. Germline V gene sequence: CDR1 SGHDN, CDR2 FVKESK. V gave up 4 bases and J gave up 16 bases, with 17 bases separating them. CDR3 DNA sequence: TGTGCCAGCAGCCCAGGTGGCCAGCTATTGTATTTT. Protein product: CASSPGGQLLYF.

V gene TRBV6-5 combines with J gene TRBJ1-1; D call uncertain. In germline, CDR1 is MNHEY, CDR2 SVGAGI. Trimming took off 0 bases at V and 4 bases at J, with 9 bases between the two ends. The CDR3 extends over 14 amino acids. CDR3 sequence: CASSYSREVTEAFF. The CDR3 nucleotides read TGTGCCAGCAGTTACTCCCGAGAGGTCACTGAAGCTTTCTTT.

The gene calls are TRBV4-3 and TRBJ1-4; no reliable D call. This CDR3 has 15 amino acids. Germline values: CDR1 LGHNA, CDR2 YSLEER. V lost 0 bases to trimming and J lost 3 bases, with 8 bases between them. The CDR3 DNA follows: TGCGCCAGCAGCCAAGATCTAGTGGCTAATGAAAAACTGTTTTTT. Translating it yields CASSQDLVANEKLFF.